The rows below give T cell receptor beta chains drawn from one sample of a study of cytomegalovirus exposure and HLA in healthy donors. Clones were sequenced by immunoSEQ multiplex PCR, and TCRdb holds only the in-frame ones, with some missing. This sample's clone table lists about 87,000 clones. Sequencing was performed on PBMCs. These receptors all stem from a man aged 45-65 years in good health and CMV-seropositive. Both conserved end residues are trimmed from each CDR3.

cdr3_aa: ASSPQRVSNYGYT
v_call: TRBV7-2
j_call: TRBJ1-2

cdr3_aa: ASSGQEGLANTEAF
v_call: TRBV18
j_call: TRBJ1-1

cdr3_aa: ASSRIAADTQY
v_call: TRBV11-3
j_call: TRBJ2-3

cdr3_aa: ATSRGQGPGEQF
v_call: TRBV15
j_call: TRBJ2-1

cdr3_aa: ASSQNPGQGFQETQY
v_call: TRBV4-2
j_call: TRBJ2-5

cdr3_aa: ASSRGGNEQF
v_call: TRBV14
j_call: TRBJ2-1

cdr3_aa: ASSFGDAKNIQY
v_call: TRBV27
j_call: TRBJ2-4

cdr3_aa: ASSPLASGSNE
v_call: TRBV7-9
j_call: TRBJ2-7

cdr3_aa: ASSPFQPSETQY
v_call: TRBV18
j_call: TRBJ2-5

cdr3_aa: ASGMTGNYGYT
v_call: TRBV25-1
j_call: TRBJ1-2

cdr3_aa: ASSPRSSGRAYYEQY
v_call: TRBV7-9
j_call: TRBJ2-7

cdr3_aa: ASSLLGTSGNYEQY
v_call: TRBV28
j_call: .

cdr3_aa: ASSYEPGYGYT
v_call: TRBV6-5
j_call: TRBJ1-2

cdr3_aa: ASTTDRVSEAF
v_call: TRBV6-1
j_call: TRBJ1-1

cdr3_aa: ASSPSGANSYEQY
v_call: TRBV11-3
j_call: TRBJ2-7

cdr3_aa: ASGLVRGTEAF
v_call: TRBV12-5
j_call: TRBJ1-1

cdr3_aa: ASSHGLASSYEQY
v_call: TRBV14
j_call: TRBJ2-7

cdr3_aa: ASSGQNTDTQY
v_call: TRBV6-1
j_call: TRBJ2-3

cdr3_aa: AWSPGVGEQF
v_call: TRBV30
j_call: TRBJ2-1

cdr3_aa: ASSYADTSYNEQF
v_call: TRBV6-5
j_call: TRBJ2-1

cdr3_aa: ASSVERNTEAF
v_call: TRBV9
j_call: TRBJ1-1

cdr3_aa: AWSVGTGVIQY
v_call: TRBV30
j_call: TRBJ2-5

cdr3_aa: ASSLSGRATGELF
v_call: TRBV7-2
j_call: TRBJ2-2

cdr3_aa: ASRVAENYNEQF
v_call: TRBV6-4
j_call: TRBJ2-1

cdr3_aa: ASSPFGSYGYT
v_call: TRBV11-3
j_call: TRBJ1-2

cdr3_aa: ASRQVDNSPLH
v_call: TRBV14
j_call: TRBJ1-6

cdr3_aa: ASSPDSSGNTIY
v_call: TRBV5-1
j_call: TRBJ1-3

cdr3_aa: ASSHSGTGGTEAF
v_call: TRBV4-1
j_call: TRBJ1-1

cdr3_aa: ASSPTTSVTDTQY
v_call: TRBV4-1
j_call: TRBJ2-3

cdr3_aa: ASSLGPGSGNTIY
v_call: TRBV7-6
j_call: TRBJ1-3

cdr3_aa: ASETGIRGYT
v_call: TRBV7-9
j_call: TRBJ1-2

cdr3_aa: ASSEYAGASGGYT
v_call: TRBV25-1
j_call: TRBJ1-2

cdr3_aa: AWSSGLAGTDTQY
v_call: TRBV30
j_call: TRBJ2-3